This TCR beta chain came from a study of tumor and adjacent non-tumor tissue in lung cancer. Study summary: Stage I to III disease affected approximately 11 men and 5 women aged roughly 30 to 76. Findings and caveats of the study: TCR diversity was significantly greater in tumor than normal lung tissue.

A modified ARM-PCR protocol with three rounds of nested PCR amplified TCRbeta. In TCRdb, the multiplex PCR reads were re-called with MiXCR into one record per CDR3 protein. This table has under 250,000 distinct CDR3 sequences, 60% to 75% appearing once. Germline V lookup: CDR1 DFQATT, CDR2 SNEGSKA (reference sequence). CDR3 length: 16 amino acids. The template was RNA from unsorted bulk tissue. As for this clonotype: Its antigen is not known. At one end the junction does not follow the germline gene, possibly because of a read error.

The sequence was collected from a man between 60 and 75 years old with non-small cell lung cancer. Material: lung tumor tissue. The chain has TRBV20-1 and TRBJ2-5; tentative D call: TRBD2 (5 bases). The CDR3: CSSRGQAYGEKETQYF. DNA of the CDR3: TGCAGTTCTAGAGGTCAGGCCTACGGGGAAAAGGAGACCCAGTACTTC.